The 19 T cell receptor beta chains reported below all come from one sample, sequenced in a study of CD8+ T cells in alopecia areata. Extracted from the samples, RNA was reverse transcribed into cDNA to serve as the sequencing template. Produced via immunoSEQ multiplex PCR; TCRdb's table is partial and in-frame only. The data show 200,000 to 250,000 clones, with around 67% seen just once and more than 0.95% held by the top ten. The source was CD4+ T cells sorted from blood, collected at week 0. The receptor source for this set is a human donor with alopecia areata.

This CDR3 is CAWKASRRSSTDTQYF. In DNA, the CDR3 is TGTGCCTGGAAGGCTAGCAGGAGGTCTTCGACAGATACGCAGTATTTT. The chain uses TRBV30 and TRBJ2-3, with D tentatively TRBD2 (5 bases). The CDR3 loop spans 16 amino acids. Trimming took 4 bases from V and 3 from J, leaving 20 bases between them. Germline-derived CDR1 and CDR2 are GTSNPN and SVGIG (reference sequence).

CDR3 amino acids: CAWSVVGQPQHF. The DNA of the CDR3 is TGTGCCTGGAGTGTAGTTGGTCAGCCCCAGCATTTT. The chain employs TRBV30 and TRBJ1-5; D ambiguous. V lost 0 bases and J lost 6, with 6 bases in between. This CDR3 region has 12 residues. CDR1 is GTSNPN, CDR2 SVGIG, per germline (reference sequence).

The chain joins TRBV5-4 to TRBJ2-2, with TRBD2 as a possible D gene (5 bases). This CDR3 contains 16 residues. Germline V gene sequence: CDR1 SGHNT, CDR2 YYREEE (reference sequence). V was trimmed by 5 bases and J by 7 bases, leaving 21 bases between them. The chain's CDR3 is CASRYGGPTFFGELFF. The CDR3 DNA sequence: TGTGCCAGCAGGTATGGCGGGCCAACCTTCTTCGGGGAGCTGTTTTTT. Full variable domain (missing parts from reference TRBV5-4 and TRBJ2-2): ETGVTQSPTHLIKTRGQQVTLRCSSQSGHNTVSWYQQALGQGPQFIFQYYREEENGRGNFPPRFSGLQFPNYSSELNVNALELDDSALYLCASRYGGPTFFGELFFGEGSRLTVL.

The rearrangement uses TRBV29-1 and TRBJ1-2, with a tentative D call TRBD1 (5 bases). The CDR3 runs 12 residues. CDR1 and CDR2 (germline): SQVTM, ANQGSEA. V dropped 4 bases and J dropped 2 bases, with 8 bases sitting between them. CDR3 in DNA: TGCAGCGTTGTCAGGGAGAACTATGGCTACACCTTC. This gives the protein CSVVRENYGYTF.

CDR3 residues: CASSLLADTQYF. Here the CDR3 DNA reads TGTGCCAGCAGCTTGTTGGCAGATACGCAGTATTTT. J is TRBJ2-3 and V is TRBV5-8; no definite D call. Germline loops: CDR1 SGHTS, CDR2 YDEGEE. CDR3 size: 12 residues. V dropped 1 base and J dropped 4 bases, with 4 bases sitting between them.

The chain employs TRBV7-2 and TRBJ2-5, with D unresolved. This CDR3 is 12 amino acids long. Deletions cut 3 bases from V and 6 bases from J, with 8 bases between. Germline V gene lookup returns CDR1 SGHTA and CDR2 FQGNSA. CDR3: CASSFLGKTQYF. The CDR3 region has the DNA TGTGCCAGCAGCTTCCTAGGGAAGACCCAGTACTTC.

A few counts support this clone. This CDR3 is CASSMAGTASGNTIYF. The CDR3 nucleotides read TGCGCCAGCAGCATGGCCGGGACGGCCTCTGGAAACACCATATATTTT. The genes are TRBV5-1 and TRBJ1-3, with D possibly TRBD1 on 5 matching bases. Germline V gives CDR1 SGHRS, CDR2 YFSETQ. V dropped 4 bases and J dropped 0 bases, with 14 bases sitting between them. This CDR3 is 16 amino acids long.

The CDR3 sequence is CASSSPGTGYNSPLHF. Here the CDR3 DNA reads TGTGCCAGCAGCTCCCCAGGGACAGGGTATAATTCACCCCTCCACTTT. The chain links TRBV7-9 to TRBJ1-6, with TRBD1 matching over 9 bases. The germline gives CDR1 SEHNR, CDR2 FQNEAQ (reference sequence). The CDR3 runs 16 residues. The trim removed 4 bases at V and 4 bases at J, leaving 5 bases unmatched.

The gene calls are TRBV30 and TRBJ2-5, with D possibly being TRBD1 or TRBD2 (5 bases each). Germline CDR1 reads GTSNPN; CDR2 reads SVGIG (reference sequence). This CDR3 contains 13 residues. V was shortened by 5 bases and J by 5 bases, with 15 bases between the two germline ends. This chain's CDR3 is CAWGRGAKETQYF. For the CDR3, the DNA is TGTGCCTGGGGCAGAGGGGCAAAGGAGACCCAGTACTTC.

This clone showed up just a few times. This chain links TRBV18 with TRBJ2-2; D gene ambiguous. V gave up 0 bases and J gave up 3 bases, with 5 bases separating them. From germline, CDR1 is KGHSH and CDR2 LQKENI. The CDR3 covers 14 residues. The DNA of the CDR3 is TGTGCCAGCTCACCACCAACCGACACCGGGGAGCTGTTTTTT. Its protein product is CASSPPTDTGELFF.

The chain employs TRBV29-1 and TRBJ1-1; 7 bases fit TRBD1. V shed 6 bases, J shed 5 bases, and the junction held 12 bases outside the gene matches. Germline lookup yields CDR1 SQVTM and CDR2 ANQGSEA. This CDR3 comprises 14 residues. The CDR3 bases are TGCAGCGTAAAACTCAGGGCAGGGGGGACTGAAGCTTTCTTT. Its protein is CSVKLRAGGTEAFF.

The CDR3 here is CSVVLAGDTDTQYF. CDR3 nucleotides: TGCAGCGTCGTACTAGCGGGGGACACAGATACGCAGTATTTT. V gene TRBV29-1 combines with J gene TRBJ2-3, with TRBD2 identical over 11 bases. CDR1 and CDR2 from the germline V gene are SQVTM and ANQGSEA. After removal of 6 bases from V and 2 bases from J, the junction contained 4 bases not matched to a gene. The CDR3 loop spans 14 amino acids.

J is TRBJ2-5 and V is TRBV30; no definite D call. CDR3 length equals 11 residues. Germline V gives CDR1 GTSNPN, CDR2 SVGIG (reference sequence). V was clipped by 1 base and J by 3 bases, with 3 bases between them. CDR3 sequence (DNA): TGTGCCTGGAGTGATGAAGAGACCCAGTACTTC. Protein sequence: CAWSDEETQYF.

The CDR3 region has the DNA TGCGCCAGCAGCTTGGATGGGTCTCCCTCCTACGAGCAGTACTTC. It specifies CASSLDGSPSYEQYF. The gene calls are TRBV5-1 and TRBJ2-7, with D unclear. Germline V gene data show CDR1 as SGHRS and CDR2 as YFSETQ. The V end lost 0 bases, the J end lost 0 bases, and 10 bases lay between the germline ends. The CDR3 totals 15 residues.

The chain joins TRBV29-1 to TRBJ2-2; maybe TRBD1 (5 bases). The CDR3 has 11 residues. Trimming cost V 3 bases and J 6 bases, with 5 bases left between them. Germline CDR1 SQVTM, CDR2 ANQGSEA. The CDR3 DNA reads TGCAGCGTTGAGACAGCCGGGGAGCTGTTTTTT. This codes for CSVETAGELFF.

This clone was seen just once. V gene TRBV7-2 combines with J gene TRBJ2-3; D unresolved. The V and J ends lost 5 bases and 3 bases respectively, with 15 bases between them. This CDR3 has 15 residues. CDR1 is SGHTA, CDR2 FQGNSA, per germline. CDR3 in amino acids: CASSRDPPGTDTQYF. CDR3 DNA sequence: TGTGCCAGCAGCCGAGACCCGCCTGGAACAGATACGCAGTATTTT.

The CDR3 DNA follows: TGTGCCTGGGGACTACCGATCTATGGCTACACCTTC. Translated: CAWGLPIYGYTF. The rearrangement links TRBV30 to TRBJ1-2; D call uncertain. V was cut by 5 bases and J by 4 bases, with 11 bases left in between. Per germline, CDR1 GTSNPN and CDR2 SVGIG (reference sequence). The CDR3 consists of 12 residues.

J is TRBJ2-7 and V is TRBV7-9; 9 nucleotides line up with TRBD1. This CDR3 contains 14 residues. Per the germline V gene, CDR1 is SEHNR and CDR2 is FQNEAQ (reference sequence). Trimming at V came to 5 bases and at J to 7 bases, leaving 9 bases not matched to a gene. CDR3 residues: CASSAQGAPGEQYF. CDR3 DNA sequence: TGTGCCAGCAGCGCACAGGGGGCGCCTGGGGAGCAGTACTTC.

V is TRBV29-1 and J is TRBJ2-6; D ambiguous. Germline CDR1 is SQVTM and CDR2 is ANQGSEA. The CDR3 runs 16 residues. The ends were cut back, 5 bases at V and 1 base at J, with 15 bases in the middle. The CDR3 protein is CSVLRRSTSGANVLTF. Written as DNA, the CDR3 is TGCAGCGTTCTACGTAGGTCAACTTCTGGGGCCAACGTCCTGACTTTC.